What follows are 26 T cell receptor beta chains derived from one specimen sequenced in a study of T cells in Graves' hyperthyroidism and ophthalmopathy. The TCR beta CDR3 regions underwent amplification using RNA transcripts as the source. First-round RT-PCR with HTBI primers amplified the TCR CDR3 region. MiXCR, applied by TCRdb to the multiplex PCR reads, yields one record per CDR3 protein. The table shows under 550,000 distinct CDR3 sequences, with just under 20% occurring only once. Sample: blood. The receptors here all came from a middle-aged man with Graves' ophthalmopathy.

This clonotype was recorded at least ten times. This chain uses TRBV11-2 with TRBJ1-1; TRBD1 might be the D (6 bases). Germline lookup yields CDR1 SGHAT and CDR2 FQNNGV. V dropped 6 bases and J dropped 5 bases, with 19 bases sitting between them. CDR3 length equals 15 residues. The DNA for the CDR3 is TGTGCCAGCAGTATCATTTCAGGGGCCCGGACTGAAGCTTTCTTT. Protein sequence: CASSIISGARTEAFF.

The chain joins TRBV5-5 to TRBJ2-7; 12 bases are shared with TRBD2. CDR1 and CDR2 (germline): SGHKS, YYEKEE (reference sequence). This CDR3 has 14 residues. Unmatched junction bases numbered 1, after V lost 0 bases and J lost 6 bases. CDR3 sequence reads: CASSLETSGGEQYF. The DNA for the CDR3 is TGTGCCAGCAGCTTGGAGACTAGCGGGGGCGAGCAGTACTTC.

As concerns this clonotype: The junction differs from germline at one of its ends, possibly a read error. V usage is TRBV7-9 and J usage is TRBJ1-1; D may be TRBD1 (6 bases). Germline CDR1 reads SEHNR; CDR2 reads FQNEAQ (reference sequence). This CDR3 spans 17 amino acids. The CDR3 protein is CASSLFGGAGVNTEALF. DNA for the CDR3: TGTGCCAGCAGCTTATTTGGGGGGGCTGGGGTGAACACTGAAGCTCTCTTT. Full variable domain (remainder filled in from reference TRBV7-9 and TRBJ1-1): DTGVSQNPRHKITKRGQNVTFRCDPISEHNRLYWYRQTLGQGPEFLTYFQNEAQLEKSRLLSDRFSAERPKGSFSTLEIQRTEQGDSAMYLCASSLFGGAGVNTEALFGQGTRLTVV.

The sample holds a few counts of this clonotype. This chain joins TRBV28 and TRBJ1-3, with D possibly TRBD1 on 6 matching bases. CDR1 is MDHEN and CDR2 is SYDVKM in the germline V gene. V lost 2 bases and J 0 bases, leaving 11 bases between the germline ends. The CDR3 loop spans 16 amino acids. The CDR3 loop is CASSLAGALSGNTIYF. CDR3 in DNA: TGTGCCAGCAGTTTAGCAGGGGCCCTCTCTGGAAACACCATATATTTT.

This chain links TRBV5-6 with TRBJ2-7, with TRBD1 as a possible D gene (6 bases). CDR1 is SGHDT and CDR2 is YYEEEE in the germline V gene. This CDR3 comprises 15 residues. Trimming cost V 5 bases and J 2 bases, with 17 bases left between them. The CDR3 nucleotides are TGTGCCAGCAGTTCCTTGGGGGCAAGAACCTACGAGCAGTACTTC. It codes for CASSSLGARTYEQYF.

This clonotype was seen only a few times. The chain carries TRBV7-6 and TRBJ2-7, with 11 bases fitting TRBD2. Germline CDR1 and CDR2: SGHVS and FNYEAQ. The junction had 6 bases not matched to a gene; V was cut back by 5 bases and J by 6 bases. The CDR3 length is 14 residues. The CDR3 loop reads CASSRTSGYLEQYF. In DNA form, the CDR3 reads TGTGCCAGCAGCCGGACTAGCGGGTATCTCGAGCAGTACTTC.

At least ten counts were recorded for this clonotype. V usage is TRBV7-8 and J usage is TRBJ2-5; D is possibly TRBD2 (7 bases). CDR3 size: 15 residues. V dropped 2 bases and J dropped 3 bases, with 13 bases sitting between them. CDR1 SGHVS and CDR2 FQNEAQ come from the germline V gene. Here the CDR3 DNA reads TGTGCCAGCAGCTTAAGGGGGGGCGCAAAAGAGACCCAGTACTTC. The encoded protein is CASSLRGGAKETQYF.

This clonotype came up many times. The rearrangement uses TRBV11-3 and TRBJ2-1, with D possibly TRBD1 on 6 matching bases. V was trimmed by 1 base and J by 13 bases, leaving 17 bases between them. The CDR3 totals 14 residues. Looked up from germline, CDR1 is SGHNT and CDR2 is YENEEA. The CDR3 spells CASSLGLSGASQFF. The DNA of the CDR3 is TGTGCCAGCAGCTTAGGATTGTCAGGGGCTAGCCAGTTCTTC.

The CDR3 region is CASSDAGTRNTGELFF. The DNA for the CDR3 is TGTGCCAGCAGTGACGCCGGGACTAGAAACACCGGGGAGCTGTTTTTT. The chain joins TRBV6-1 to TRBJ2-2; 8 bases are shared with TRBD2. Per the germline V gene, CDR1 is MNHNS and CDR2 is SASEGT. The V segment lost 3 bases and the J segment 2 bases; nucleotides outside the gene matches: 5. There are 16 residues in the CDR3.

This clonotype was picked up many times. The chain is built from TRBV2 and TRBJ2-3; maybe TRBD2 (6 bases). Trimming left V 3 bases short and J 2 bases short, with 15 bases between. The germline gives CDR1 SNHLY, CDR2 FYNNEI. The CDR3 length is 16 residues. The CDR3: CASSDRAGILTDTQYF. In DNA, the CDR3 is TGTGCCAGCAGTGATCGGGCGGGAATACTCACAGATACGCAGTATTTT.

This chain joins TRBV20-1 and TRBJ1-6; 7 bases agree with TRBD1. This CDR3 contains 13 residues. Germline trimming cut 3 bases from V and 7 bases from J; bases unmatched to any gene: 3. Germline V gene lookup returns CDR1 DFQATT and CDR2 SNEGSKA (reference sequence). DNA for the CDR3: TGCAGTGCTAGGAGGGACAGAAATTCACCCCTCCACTTT. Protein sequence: CSARRDRNSPLHF.

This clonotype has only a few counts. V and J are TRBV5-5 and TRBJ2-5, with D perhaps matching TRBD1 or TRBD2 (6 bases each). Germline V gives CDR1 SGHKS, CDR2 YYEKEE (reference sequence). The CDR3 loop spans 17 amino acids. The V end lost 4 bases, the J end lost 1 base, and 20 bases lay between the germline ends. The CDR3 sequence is CASSIGGRLGGQETQYF. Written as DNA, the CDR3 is TGTGCCAGCAGCATTGGGGGGCGACTAGGGGGCCAAGAGACCCAGTACTTC.

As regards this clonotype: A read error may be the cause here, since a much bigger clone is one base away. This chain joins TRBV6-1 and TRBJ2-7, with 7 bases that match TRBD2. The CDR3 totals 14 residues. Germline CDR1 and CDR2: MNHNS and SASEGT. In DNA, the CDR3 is TGTGCCTGCAGGGCTAGCGGAAGCTCCTACGAGCAGTACTTC. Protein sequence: CACRASGSSYEQYF.

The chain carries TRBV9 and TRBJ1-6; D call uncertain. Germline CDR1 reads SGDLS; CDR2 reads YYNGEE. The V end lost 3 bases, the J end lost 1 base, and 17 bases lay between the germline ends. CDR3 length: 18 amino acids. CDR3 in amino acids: CASSEGKSGGSYNSPLHF. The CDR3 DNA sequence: TGTGCCAGCAGCGAAGGAAAATCCGGAGGTTCCTATAATTCACCCCTCCACTTT.

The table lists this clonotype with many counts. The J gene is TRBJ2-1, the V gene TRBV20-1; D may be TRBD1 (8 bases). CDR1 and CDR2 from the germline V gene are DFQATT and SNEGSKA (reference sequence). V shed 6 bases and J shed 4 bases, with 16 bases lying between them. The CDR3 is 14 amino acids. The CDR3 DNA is TGCAGTGCCTTAACAGGGGGAGGGTACAATGAGCAGTTCTTC. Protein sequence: CSALTGGGYNEQFF.

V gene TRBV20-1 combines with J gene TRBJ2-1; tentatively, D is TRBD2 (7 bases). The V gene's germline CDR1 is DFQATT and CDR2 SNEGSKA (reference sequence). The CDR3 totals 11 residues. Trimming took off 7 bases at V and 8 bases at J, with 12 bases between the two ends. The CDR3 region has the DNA TGCAGTGGGGGGGGGGCCTATGAGCAGTTCTTC. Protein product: CSGGGAYEQFF.

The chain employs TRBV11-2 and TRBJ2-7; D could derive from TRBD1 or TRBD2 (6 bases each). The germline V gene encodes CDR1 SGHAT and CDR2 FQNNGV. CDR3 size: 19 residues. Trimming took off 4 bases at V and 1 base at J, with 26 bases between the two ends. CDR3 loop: CASSSPGTRGWEPSYEQYF. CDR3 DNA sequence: TGTGCCAGCAGCTCCCCCGGGACACGGGGGTGGGAGCCGTCCTACGAGCAGTACTTC.

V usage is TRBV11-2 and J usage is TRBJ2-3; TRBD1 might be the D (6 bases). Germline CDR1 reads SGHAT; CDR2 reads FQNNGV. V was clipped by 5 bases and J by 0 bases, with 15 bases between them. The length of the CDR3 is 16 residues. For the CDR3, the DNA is TGTGCCAGCAGCCAAGAGAGGGGGTCGAGCACAGATACGCAGTATTTT. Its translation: CASSQERGSSTDTQYF.

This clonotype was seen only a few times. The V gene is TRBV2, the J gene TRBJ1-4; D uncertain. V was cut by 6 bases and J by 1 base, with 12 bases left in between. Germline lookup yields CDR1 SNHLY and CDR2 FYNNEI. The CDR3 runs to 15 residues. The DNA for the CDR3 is TGTGCCAGCAGGAGACTGAAGATAACTAATGAAAAACTGTTTTTT. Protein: CASRRLKITNEKLFF.

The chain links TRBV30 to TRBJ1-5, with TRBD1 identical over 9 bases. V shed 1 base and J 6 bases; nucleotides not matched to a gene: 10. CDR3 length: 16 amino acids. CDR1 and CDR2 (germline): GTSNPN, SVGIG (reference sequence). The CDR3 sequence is CAWSAQQDRGGQPQHF. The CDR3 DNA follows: TGTGCCTGGAGTGCCCAACAAGACAGGGGGGGTCAGCCCCAGCATTTT. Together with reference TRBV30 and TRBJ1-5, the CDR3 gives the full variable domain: SQTIHQWPATLVQPVGSPLSLECTVEGTSNPNLYWYRQAAGRGLQLLFYSVGIGQISSEVPQNLSASRPQDRQFILSSKKLLLSDSGFYLCAWSAQQDRGGQPQHFGDGTRLSIL.

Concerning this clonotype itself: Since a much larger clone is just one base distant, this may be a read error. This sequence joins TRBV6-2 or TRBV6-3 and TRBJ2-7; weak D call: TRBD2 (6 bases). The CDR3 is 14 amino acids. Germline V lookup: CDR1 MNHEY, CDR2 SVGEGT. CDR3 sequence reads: CASSPTRGSYDQYF. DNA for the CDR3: TGTGCCAGCAGTCCCACTCGGGGGAGTTACGATCAGTACTTC.

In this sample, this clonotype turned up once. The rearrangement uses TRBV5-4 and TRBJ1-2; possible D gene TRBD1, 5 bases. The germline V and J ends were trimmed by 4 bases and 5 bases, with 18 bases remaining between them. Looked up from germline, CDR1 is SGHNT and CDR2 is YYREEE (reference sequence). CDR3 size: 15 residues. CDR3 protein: CASSGVGLQHYGYTF. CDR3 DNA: TGTGCCAGCAGCGGCGTGGGACTCCAGCATTATGGCTACACCTTC.

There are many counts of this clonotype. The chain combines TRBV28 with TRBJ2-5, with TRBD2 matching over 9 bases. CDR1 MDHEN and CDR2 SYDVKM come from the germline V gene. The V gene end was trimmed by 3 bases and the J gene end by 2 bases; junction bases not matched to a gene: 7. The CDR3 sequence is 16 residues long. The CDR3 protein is CASSFLAGGPQETQYF. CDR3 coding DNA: TGTGCCAGCAGTTTTTTGGCGGGAGGGCCGCAAGAGACCCAGTACTTC.

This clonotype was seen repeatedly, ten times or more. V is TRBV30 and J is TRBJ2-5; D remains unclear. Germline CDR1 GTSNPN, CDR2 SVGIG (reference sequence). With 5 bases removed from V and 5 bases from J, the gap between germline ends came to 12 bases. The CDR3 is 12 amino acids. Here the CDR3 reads CAWRPTVETQYF. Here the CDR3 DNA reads TGTGCCTGGCGACCTACCGTGGAGACCCAGTACTTC.

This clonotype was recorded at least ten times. CDR3 protein: CASSPARATHEQYF. DNA for the CDR3: TGTGCCAGCAGTCCCGCCAGGGCCACCCACGAGCAGTACTTC. V is TRBV12-3 or TRBV12-4 and J is TRBJ2-7; perhaps TRBD1 as D (5 bases). The V and J ends lost 5 bases and 5 bases respectively, with 16 bases between them. This CDR3 contains 14 residues.

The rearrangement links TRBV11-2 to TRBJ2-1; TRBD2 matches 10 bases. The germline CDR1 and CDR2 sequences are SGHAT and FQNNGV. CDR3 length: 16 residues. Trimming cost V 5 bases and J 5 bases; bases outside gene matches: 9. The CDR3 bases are TGTGCCAGCAGCGAAGAGGCTAGCGGGGGCCACAATGAGCAGTTCTTC. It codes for CASSEEASGGHNEQFF.